A selection of T cell receptor beta chains follows, all from one sample in a study of blood T cell repertoires in COVID-19. The table came from immunoSEQ multiplex PCR; TCRdb's copy has only in-frame clones and leaves some out. This sample yields 85,000 or so clones, of which around 86% are seen a single time; approximately 40% belongs to the top ten. Specimen: peripheral blood. These receptors all come from a man older than 75 with acute or convalescent COVID-19. The CDR3 runs from the conserved cysteine through the conserved F or W. The D gene is left open where the match is weak.

d_call: TRBD2
j_call: TRBJ2-1
v_call: TRBV27
cdr3_nt: TGTGCCAGCAGCCCCCTTCGGGCGGGAGGGCCTCTCTACAATGAGCAGTTCTTC
cdr3_aa: CASSPLRAGGPLYNEQFF

d_call: .
j_call: TRBJ1-1
v_call: TRBV28
cdr3_nt: TGTGCCAGCAGAGTTTACCTAGGGGGCACTGAAGCTTTCTTT
cdr3_aa: CASRVYLGGTEAFF

d_call: .
j_call: TRBJ1-4
v_call: TRBV7-6
cdr3_nt: TGTGCCAGCAGCTTAGAGGGGGGGCTGCTAGACGAAAAACTGTTTTTT
cdr3_aa: CASSLEGGLLDEKLFF

d_call: .
j_call: TRBJ2-7
v_call: TRBV2
cdr3_nt: TGTGCCAGCACGGAACAGGCCTACGAGCAGTACTTC
cdr3_aa: CASTEQAYEQYF

d_call: .
j_call: TRBJ1-1
v_call: TRBV9
cdr3_nt: TGTGCCAGCAGCGTAGGTCGGGGGGCGAACACTGAAGCTTTCTTT
cdr3_aa: CASSVGRGANTEAFF

d_call: TRBD1
j_call: TRBJ1-6
v_call: TRBV30
cdr3_nt: TGTGCCTGGAAGACTTACAAAACAGGGGGCTCTAATTCACCCCTCCACTTT
cdr3_aa: CAWKTYKTGGSNSPLHF

d_call: TRBD2
j_call: TRBJ2-1
v_call: TRBV7-9
cdr3_nt: TGTGCCAGCAGCTTACTGGGCGGGAGGGCCTATAGTCAGTTCTTC
cdr3_aa: CASSLLGGRAYSQFF

d_call: TRBD1
j_call: TRBJ1-1
v_call: TRBV28
cdr3_nt: TGTGCCAGCAGTTTTGTGTCCGGGACAGTGAACACTGAAGCTTTCTTT
cdr3_aa: CASSFVSGTVNTEAFF

d_call: TRBD1
j_call: TRBJ2-2
v_call: TRBV30
cdr3_nt: TGTGCCTCACCGGGACAGAGCACCGGGGAGCTGTTTTTT
cdr3_aa: CASPGQSTGELFF

d_call: .
j_call: TRBJ1-3
v_call: TRBV27
cdr3_nt: TGTGCCAGCAGTTTGTCTTCAGGGTCAACTGGAAACACCATATATTTT
cdr3_aa: CASSLSSGSTGNTIYF